The 27 T cell receptor beta chains below were found in one sample sequenced in a study of early stage breast cancer tumors. Profiled with immunoSEQ multiplex PCR; TCRdb holds only in-frame clones, not every one. Counted here are under 12,000 clones, over 60% occurring once; the ten biggest clones make up roughly 21%. Material: breast tumor tissue. These receptors were taken from a person aged 35 to 50 with breast cancer.

This clone was seen once. The chain combines TRBV7-8 with TRBJ2-7; D remains ambiguous. The V end lost 5 bases, the J end lost 3 bases, and 14 bases lay between the germline ends. There are 14 residues in the CDR3. Germline V gene lookup returns CDR1 SGHVS and CDR2 FQNEAQ. The CDR3 is CASSVQLGRYEQYF. As DNA, the CDR3 is TGTGCCAGCAGCGTCCAACTGGGTCGCTACGAGCAGTACTTC.

This clone was recorded once. This chain joins TRBV6-1 and TRBJ1-1, with unresolved D. Germline CDR1 is MNHNS and CDR2 is SASEGT. The CDR3 runs to 15 residues. V lost 1 base and J lost 10, with 19 bases in between. The CDR3 loop is CASSEGHEYTIRAFF. CDR3 nucleotide sequence: TGTGCCAGCAGTGAAGGTCATGAATACACTATTCGAGCTTTCTTT.

In DNA, the CDR3 is TGTGCCATCAGTGAGGGACAGGGGATTCAGCAGTTCTTC. It translates to CAISEGQGIQQFF. The genes are TRBV10-3 and TRBJ2-1, with TRBD1 matching 9 bases. V trimming: 2 bases; J trimming: 11 bases; junction bases outside the gene matches: 4. The CDR3 length is 13 residues. CDR1 is ENHRY, CDR2 SYGVKD, per germline.

The chain carries TRBV18 and TRBJ2-7; D may be TRBD2 (5 bases). V was cut by 2 bases and J by 1 base, with 12 bases left in between. CDR1 and CDR2 (germline): KGHSH, LQKENI. CDR3 size: 15 residues. CDR3 sequence: CASSPSQRRSYEQYF. DNA for the CDR3: TGTGCCAGCTCACCATCGCAGCGGAGGTCCTACGAGCAGTACTTC. Complete variable domain (other parts from reference TRBV18 and TRBJ2-7): NAGVMQNPRHLVRRRGQEARLRCSPMKGHSHVYWYRQLPEEGLKFMVYLQKENIIDESGMPKERFSAEFPKEGPSILRIQQVVRGDSAAYFCASSPSQRRSYEQYFGPGTRLTVT.

This chain links TRBV5-4 with TRBJ2-7; D is undetermined. With 0 bases removed from V and 6 bases from J, the gap between germline ends came to 16 bases. Germline values: CDR1 SGHNT, CDR2 YYREEE (reference sequence). This CDR3 region has 15 residues. Written as DNA, the CDR3 is TGTGCCAGCAGCTTGGCCCCAGCTCTGGGCGGCGAGCAGTACTTC. Its translation: CASSLAPALGGEQYF.

The sample holds a few counts of this clone. The chain couples TRBV5-1 to TRBJ1-1; 8 nucleotides line up with TRBD1. With V trimmed by 0 bases and J by 2 bases, 3 bases remained unmatched. Germline V gene lookup returns CDR1 SGHRS and CDR2 YFSETQ. This CDR3 contains 15 residues. The DNA for the CDR3 is TGCGCCAGCAGCTTGGGAGGGACAGGCAACACTGAAGCTTTCTTT. It translates to CASSLGGTGNTEAFF.

The table lists this clone with a count of one. The rearrangement links TRBV7-9 to TRBJ1-3; D is uncertain. The CDR3 is made up of 17 amino acids. V lost 5 bases and J lost 0, with 17 bases in between. Germline CDR1 reads SEHNR; CDR2 reads FQNEAQ (reference sequence). The CDR3 nucleotides read TGTGCCAGCAGCCCACCTAGGATCATGATCTCTGGAAACACCATATATTTT. Protein: CASSPPRIMISGNTIYF.

This chain links TRBV10-2 with TRBJ1-1; D unresolved. Germline values: CDR1 WSHSY, CDR2 SAAADI. The CDR3 has 13 residues. Trimming stripped 6 bases from V and 1 base from J, with 9 bases between. CDR3 sequence (DNA): TGCGCCAGCAGGCCAGCCCAGAACACTGAAGCTTTCTTT. It yields the protein CASRPAQNTEAFF.

The rearrangement joins TRBV27 to TRBJ2-3; D is ambiguous. CDR1 and CDR2 (germline): MNHEY, SMNVEV (reference sequence). The CDR3 contains 11 residues. Deletions cut 4 bases from V and 6 bases from J, with 5 bases between. CDR3 loop: CASSYGDTQYF. DNA of the CDR3: TGTGCCAGCAGTTACGGGGATACGCAGTATTTT.

This chain links TRBV5-1 with TRBJ2-7, with 10 bases matching TRBD1. J was trimmed by 6 bases and V by 4 bases; bases with no gene match: 10. Per germline, CDR1 SGHRS and CDR2 YFSETQ. CDR3 size: 15 residues. CDR3 coding DNA: TGCGCCAGCAGCCCGGAAAGGGGACAGGGGAGCGAGCAGTACTTC. Translated, it gives CASSPERGQGSEQYF.

The rearrangement links TRBV7-8 to TRBJ2-1; a possible D gene is TRBD2 (5 bases). Trimming stripped 1 base from V and 1 base from J, with 11 bases between. The CDR3 has 16 amino acids. Per germline, CDR1 SGHVS and CDR2 FQNEAQ. This chain's CDR3 is CASSLDQAVSYNEQFF. The DNA of the CDR3 is TGTGCCAGCAGCTTAGACCAAGCGGTATCCTACAATGAGCAGTTCTTC. The full variable domain, in which reference TRBV7-8 and TRBJ2-1 provide the parts outside the CDR3, is GAGVSQSPRYKVAKRGQDVALRCDPISGHVSLFWYQQALGQGPEFLTYFQNEAQLDKSGLPSDRFFAERPEGSVSTLKIQRTQQEDSAVYLCASSLDQAVSYNEQFFGPGTRLTVL.

V gene TRBV2 combines with J gene TRBJ1-4; D unclear. Germline loops: CDR1 SNHLY, CDR2 FYNNEI. The V gene lost 6 bases and the J gene lost 0 bases, with 11 bases spanning the gap. This CDR3 spans 15 amino acids. CDR3 nucleotides: TGTGCCAGCAGGGACTCACCGGCAACTAATGAAAAACTGTTTTTT. The encoded protein is CASRDSPATNEKLFF.

The chain has TRBV2 and TRBJ2-7; D gene unclear. CDR3 size: 12 residues. In germline, CDR1 is SNHLY, CDR2 FYNNEI. Trimming stripped 6 bases from V and 5 bases from J, with 11 bases between. The CDR3 coding sequence is TGTGCCAGCAGCCCAGTTCCGGACGAGCAGTACTTC. Encoded protein: CASSPVPDEQYF. Using reference TRBV2 and TRBJ2-7 for the parts outside the CDR3, the full variable domain is EPEVTQTPSHQVTQMGQEVILRCVPISNHLYFYWYRQILGQKVEFLVSFYNNEISEKSEIFDDQFSVERPDGSNFTLKIRSTKLEDSAMYFCASSPVPDEQYFGPGTRLTVT.

The chain combines TRBV6-6 with TRBJ1-1; TRBD1 might be the D (5 bases). This CDR3 is built from 13 residues. The germline gives CDR1 MNHNY, CDR2 SVGAGI (reference sequence). V was trimmed by 2 bases and J by 6 bases, leaving 10 bases between them. CDR3 bases: TGTGCCAGCAGTTACGGGGGAAGGGCTGAAGCTTTCTTT. Amino acid sequence: CASSYGGRAEAFF.

A few counts support this clone. The chain links TRBV2 to TRBJ1-2, with 8 positions matching TRBD1. Germline trimming cut 7 bases from V and 4 bases from J; bases unmatched to any gene: 17. The CDR3 extends over 17 amino acids. Germline CDR1 reads SNHLY; CDR2 reads FYNNEI. This chain's CDR3 is CASTLDRAQPRAYGYTF. The CDR3 nucleotides are TGTGCCAGCACCCTGGACAGGGCCCAACCCAGGGCCTATGGCTACACCTTC.

The chain employs TRBV15 and TRBJ2-1; D perhaps matches TRBD2 (6 bases). The germline V and J ends were trimmed by 1 base and 9 bases, with 16 bases remaining between them. The CDR3 length is 15 residues. Germline lookup yields CDR1 LNHNV and CDR2 YYDKDF (reference sequence). The CDR3 here is CATSRAGLPRSEQFF. The CDR3 bases are TGTGCCACCAGCAGAGCGGGACTCCCGAGATCTGAGCAGTTCTTC.

This chain connects TRBV19 to TRBJ2-6; 13 positions match TRBD2. The CDR3 runs 18 residues. CDR1 is LNHDA, CDR2 SQIVND, per germline (reference sequence). V was pared by 7 bases and J by 3 bases, with 9 bases of the junction left unmatched. CDR3 nucleotide sequence: TGTGCCAGTACCGGGACTAGCGGGAAGTTGGGTGGGGCCAACGTCCTGACTTTC. This encodes CASTGTSGKLGGANVLTF.

This clone was observed a single time. The rearrangement joins TRBV4-2 to TRBJ2-5, with 11 bases matching TRBD2. The CDR3 totals 17 residues. Per the germline V gene, CDR1 is LGHNA and CDR2 is YNFKEQ. The V gene end was trimmed by 0 bases and the J gene end by 1 base; junction bases not matched to a gene: 4. The CDR3 here is CASSQDATSGTQETQYF. In DNA, the CDR3 is TGTGCCAGCAGCCAAGACGCGACTAGCGGGACCCAAGAGACCCAGTACTTC.

The gene calls are TRBV5-1 and TRBJ2-7; D is unresolved. Deletions cut 0 bases from V and 3 bases from J, with 7 bases between. CDR3 size: 13 residues. Germline CDR1 SGHRS, CDR2 YFSETQ. The CDR3 DNA is TGCGCCAGCAGCTTGGCCTCCAGCTACGAGCAGTACTTC. Residues: CASSLASSYEQYF.

V usage is TRBV2 and J usage is TRBJ2-3; 16 bases match TRBD2. Looked up from germline, CDR1 is SNHLY and CDR2 is FYNNEI. V shed 6 bases, J shed 3 bases, and the junction held 3 bases outside the gene matches. This CDR3 spans 16 amino acids. CDR3 sequence reads: CASSKGLAGGTDTQYF. CDR3 bases: TGTGCCAGCAGCAAGGGACTAGCGGGAGGGACAGATACGCAGTATTTT.

The chain recombines TRBV18 with TRBJ1-5, with 8 bases identical to TRBD1. V lost 2 bases and J lost 3; bases outside the gene matches: 6. Germline V gene sequence: CDR1 KGHSH, CDR2 LQKENI. The CDR3 spans 16 residues. CDR3 nucleotide sequence: TGTGCCAGCTCACCAGTCGGACAGGGCTACAATCAGCCCCAGCATTTT. Encoded protein: CASSPVGQGYNQPQHF. The whole variable domain, filled in from reference TRBV18 and TRBJ1-5, reads NAGVMQNPRHLVRRRGQEARLRCSPMKGHSHVYWYRQLPEEGLKFMVYLQKENIIDESGMPKERFSAEFPKEGPSILRIQQVVRGDSAAYFCASSPVGQGYNQPQHFGDGTRLSIL.

This CDR3 is CAWSPGTDYSPLHF. The CDR3 DNA follows: TGTGCCTGGAGTCCAGGGACGGACTATTCACCCCTCCACTTT. The chain joins TRBV30 to TRBJ1-6, with a possible D match to TRBD1 (5 bases). The CDR3 loop spans 14 amino acids. The germline V and J ends were trimmed by 2 bases and 8 bases, with 13 bases remaining between them. The V gene's germline CDR1 is GTSNPN and CDR2 SVGIG (reference sequence).

The chain carries TRBV4-1 and TRBJ2-3, with 11 bases fitting TRBD2. The CDR3 runs 17 residues. Trimming removed 2 bases from V and 4 bases from J; junction bases left unmatched: 8. Germline CDR1 and CDR2: MGHRA and YSYEKL. CDR3 in amino acids: CASSQRVVAGGADTQYF. Here the CDR3 DNA reads TGCGCCAGCAGCCAAAGAGTTGTAGCGGGAGGGGCAGATACGCAGTATTTT.

This chain joins TRBV4-1 and TRBJ2-3; 7 bases fit TRBD2. CDR1 MGHRA and CDR2 YSYEKL come from the germline V gene. There are 17 residues in the CDR3. V trimming: 0 bases; J trimming: 4 bases; junction bases outside the gene matches: 10. The CDR3 DNA sequence: TGCGCCAGCAGCCAAGATCGAGAGCGGGAAGTTGCAGATACGCAGTATTTT. This encodes CASSQDREREVADTQYF.

This clone has just a few counts. The genes are TRBV18 and TRBJ1-1; D call uncertain. Trimming took off 2 bases at V and 1 base at J, with 11 bases between the two ends. There are 15 residues in the CDR3. Germline V CDR1 and CDR2: KGHSH, LQKENI. CDR3 DNA sequence: TGTGCCAGCTCACCATCCTGGACGGAGAACACTGAAGCTTTCTTT. This codes for CASSPSWTENTEAFF. The whole variable domain, remainder taken from reference TRBV18 and TRBJ1-1, is NAGVMQNPRHLVRRRGQEARLRCSPMKGHSHVYWYRQLPEEGLKFMVYLQKENIIDESGMPKERFSAEFPKEGPSILRIQQVVRGDSAAYFCASSPSWTENTEAFFGQGTRLTVV.

The chain has TRBV7-8 and TRBJ2-7; 7 bases line up with TRBD2. This CDR3 comprises 16 residues. Trimming cost V 5 bases and J 0 bases; bases outside gene matches: 10. Germline V gene sequence: CDR1 SGHVS, CDR2 FQNEAQ. The CDR3 protein is CASSPLAVRSSYEQYF. CDR3 nucleotide sequence: TGTGCCAGCAGCCCTCTAGCGGTGAGGAGCTCCTACGAGCAGTACTTC.

This sequence joins TRBV10-3 and TRBJ2-1; D unclear. Trimming stripped 3 bases from V and 8 bases from J, with 14 bases between. The CDR3 totals 14 residues. In germline, CDR1 is ENHRY, CDR2 SYGVKD. CDR3 nucleotides: TGTGCCATCAGTGAACCGGGTCTTCTGGATGAGCAGTTCTTC. Translation gives CAISEPGLLDEQFF.